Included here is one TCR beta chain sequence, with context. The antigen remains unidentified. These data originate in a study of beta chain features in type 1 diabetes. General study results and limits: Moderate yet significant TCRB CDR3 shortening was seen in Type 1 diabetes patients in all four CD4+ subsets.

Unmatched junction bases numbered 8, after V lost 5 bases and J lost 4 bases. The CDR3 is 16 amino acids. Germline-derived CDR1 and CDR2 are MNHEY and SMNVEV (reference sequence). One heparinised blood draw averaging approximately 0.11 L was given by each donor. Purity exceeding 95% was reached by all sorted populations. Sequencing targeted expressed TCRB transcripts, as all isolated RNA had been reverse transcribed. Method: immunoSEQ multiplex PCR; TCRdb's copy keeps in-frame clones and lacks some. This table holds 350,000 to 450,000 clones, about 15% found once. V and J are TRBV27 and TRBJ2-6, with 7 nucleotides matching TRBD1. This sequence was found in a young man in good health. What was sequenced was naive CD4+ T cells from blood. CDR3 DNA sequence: TGTGCCAGCAGTGTCGACAGGGCGGCCGGGGCCAACGTCCTGACTTTC. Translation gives CASSVDRAAGANVLTF. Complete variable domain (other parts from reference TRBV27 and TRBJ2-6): EAQVTQNPRYLITVTGKKLTVTCSQNMNHEYMSWYRQDPGLGLRQIYYSMNVEVTDKGDVPEGYKVSRKEKRNFPLILESPSPNQTSLYFCASSVDRAAGANVLTFGAGSRLTVL.